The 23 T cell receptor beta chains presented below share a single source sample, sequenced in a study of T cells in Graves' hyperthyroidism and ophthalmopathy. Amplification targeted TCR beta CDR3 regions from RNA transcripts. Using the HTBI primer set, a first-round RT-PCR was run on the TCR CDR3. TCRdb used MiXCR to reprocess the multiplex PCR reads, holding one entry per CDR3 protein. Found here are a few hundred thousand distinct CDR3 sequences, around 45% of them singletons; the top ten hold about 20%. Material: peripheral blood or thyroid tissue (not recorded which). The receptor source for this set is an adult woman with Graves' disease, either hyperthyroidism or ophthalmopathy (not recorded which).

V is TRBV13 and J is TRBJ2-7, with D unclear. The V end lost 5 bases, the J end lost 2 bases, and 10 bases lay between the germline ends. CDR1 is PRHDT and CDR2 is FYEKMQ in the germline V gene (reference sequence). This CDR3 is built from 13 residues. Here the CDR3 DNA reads TGTGCCAGCAGCCCCCCAAGCCCCTACGAGCAGTACTTC. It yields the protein CASSPPSPYEQYF.

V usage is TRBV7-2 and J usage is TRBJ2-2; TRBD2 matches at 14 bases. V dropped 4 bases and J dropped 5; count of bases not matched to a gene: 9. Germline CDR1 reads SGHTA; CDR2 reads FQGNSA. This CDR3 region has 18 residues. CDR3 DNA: TGTGCCAGCAGCTCCTTCGGACTAGCGGGAGGAGGAACCGGGGAGCTGTTTTTT. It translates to CASSSFGLAGGGTGELFF. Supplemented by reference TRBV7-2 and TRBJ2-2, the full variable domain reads GAGVSQSPSNKVTEKGKDVELRCDPISGHTALYWYRQSLGQGLEFLIYFQGNSAPDKSGLPSDRFSAERTGGSVSTLTIQRTQQEDSAVYLCASSSFGLAGGGTGELFFGEGSRLTVL.

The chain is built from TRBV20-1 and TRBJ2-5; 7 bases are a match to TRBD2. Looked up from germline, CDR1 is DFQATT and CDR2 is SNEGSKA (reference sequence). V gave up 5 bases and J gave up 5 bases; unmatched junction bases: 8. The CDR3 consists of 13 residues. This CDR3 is CSAPRGRRETQYF. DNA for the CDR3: TGCAGTGCTCCACGCGGGAGAAGGGAGACCCAGTACTTC.

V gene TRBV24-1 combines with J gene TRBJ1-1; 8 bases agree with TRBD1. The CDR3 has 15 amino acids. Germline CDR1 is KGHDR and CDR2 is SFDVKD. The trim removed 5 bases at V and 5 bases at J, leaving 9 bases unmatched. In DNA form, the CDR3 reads TGTGCCACCAGTGCTGAGGGACAGGCGTCTACTGAAGCTTTCTTT. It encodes CATSAEGQASTEAFF.

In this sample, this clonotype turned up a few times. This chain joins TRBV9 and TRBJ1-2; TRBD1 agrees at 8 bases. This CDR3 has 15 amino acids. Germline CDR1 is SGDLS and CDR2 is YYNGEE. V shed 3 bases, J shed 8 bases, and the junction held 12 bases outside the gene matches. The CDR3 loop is CASSGDRSRILGYTF. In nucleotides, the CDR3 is TGTGCCAGCAGCGGGGACAGGTCGCGGATATTGGGCTACACCTTC.

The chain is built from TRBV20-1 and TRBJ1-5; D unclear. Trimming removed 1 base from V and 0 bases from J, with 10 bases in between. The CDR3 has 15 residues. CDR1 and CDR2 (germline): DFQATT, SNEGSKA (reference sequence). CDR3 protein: CSARVGGNSNQPQHF. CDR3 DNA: TGCAGTGCTAGAGTTGGCGGGAATAGCAATCAGCCCCAGCATTTT.

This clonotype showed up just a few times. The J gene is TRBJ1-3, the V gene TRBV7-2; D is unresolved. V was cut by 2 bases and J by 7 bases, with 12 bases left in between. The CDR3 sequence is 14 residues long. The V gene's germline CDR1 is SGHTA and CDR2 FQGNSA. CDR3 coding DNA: TGTGCCAGCAGCTTACGGAACGCTCCGAACACCATATATTTT. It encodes CASSLRNAPNTIYF.

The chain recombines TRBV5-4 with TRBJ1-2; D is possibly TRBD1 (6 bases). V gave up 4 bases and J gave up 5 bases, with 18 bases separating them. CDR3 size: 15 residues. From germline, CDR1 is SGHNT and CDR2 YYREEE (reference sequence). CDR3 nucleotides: TGTGCCAGCAGCCGAATTGTGACAGGTGGATATGGCTACACCTTC. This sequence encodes CASSRIVTGGYGYTF.

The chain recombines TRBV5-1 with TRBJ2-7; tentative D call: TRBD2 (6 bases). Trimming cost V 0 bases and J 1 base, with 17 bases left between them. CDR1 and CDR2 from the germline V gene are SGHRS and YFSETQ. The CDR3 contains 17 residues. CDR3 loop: CASSLAAVTGGSYEQYF. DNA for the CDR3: TGCGCCAGCAGCTTGGCGGCTGTCACCGGGGGATCCTACGAGCAGTACTTC.

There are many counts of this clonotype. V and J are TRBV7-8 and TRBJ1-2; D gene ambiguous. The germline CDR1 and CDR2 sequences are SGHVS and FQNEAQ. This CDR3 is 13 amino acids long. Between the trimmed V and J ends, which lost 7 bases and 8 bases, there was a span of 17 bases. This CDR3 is CASTDNGVRGYTF. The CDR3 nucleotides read TGTGCCAGCACCGATAACGGGGTCAGGGGCTACACCTTC. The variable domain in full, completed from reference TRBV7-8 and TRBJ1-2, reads GAGVSQSPRYKVAKRGQDVALRCDPISGHVSLFWYQQALGQGPEFLTYFQNEAQLDKSGLPSDRFFAERPEGSVSTLKIQRTQQEDSAVYLCASTDNGVRGYTFGSGTRLTVV.

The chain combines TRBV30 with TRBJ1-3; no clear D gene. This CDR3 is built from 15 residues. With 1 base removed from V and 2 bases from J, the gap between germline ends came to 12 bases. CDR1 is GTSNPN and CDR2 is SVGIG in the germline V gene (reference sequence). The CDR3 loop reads CAWSDYTNTGNTIYF. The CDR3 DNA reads TGTGCCTGGAGTGATTATACGAACACTGGAAACACCATATATTTT. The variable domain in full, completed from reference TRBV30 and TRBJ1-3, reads SQTIHQWPATLVQPVGSPLSLECTVEGTSNPNLYWYRQAAGRGLQLLFYSVGIGQISSEVPQNLSASRPQDRQFILSSKKLLLSDSGFYLCAWSDYTNTGNTIYFGEGSWLTVV.

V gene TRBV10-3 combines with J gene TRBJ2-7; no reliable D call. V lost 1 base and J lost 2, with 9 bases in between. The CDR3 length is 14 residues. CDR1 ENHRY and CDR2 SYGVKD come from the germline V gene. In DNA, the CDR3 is TGTGCCATCAGTGAGTACGTCAGCACCTACGAGCAGTACTTC. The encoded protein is CAISEYVSTYEQYF.

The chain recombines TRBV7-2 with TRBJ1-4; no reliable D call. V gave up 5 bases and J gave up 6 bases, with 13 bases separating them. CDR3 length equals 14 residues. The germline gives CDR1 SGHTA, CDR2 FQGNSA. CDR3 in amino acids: CASSPQAGDEKLFF. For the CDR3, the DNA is TGTGCCAGCAGCCCCCAAGCGGGAGATGAAAAACTGTTTTTT. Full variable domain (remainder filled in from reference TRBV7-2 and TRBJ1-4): GAGVSQSPSNKVTEKGKDVELRCDPISGHTALYWYRQSLGQGLEFLIYFQGNSAPDKSGLPSDRFSAERTGGSVSTLTIQRTQQEDSAVYLCASSPQAGDEKLFFGSGTQLSVL.

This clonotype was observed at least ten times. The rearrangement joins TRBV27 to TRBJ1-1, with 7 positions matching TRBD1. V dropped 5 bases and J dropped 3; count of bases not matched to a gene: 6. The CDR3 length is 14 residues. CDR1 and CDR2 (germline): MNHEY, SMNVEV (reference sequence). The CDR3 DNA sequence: TGTGCCAGCAGTCGTACAGGGGCCTACACTGAAGCTTTCTTT. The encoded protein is CASSRTGAYTEAFF.

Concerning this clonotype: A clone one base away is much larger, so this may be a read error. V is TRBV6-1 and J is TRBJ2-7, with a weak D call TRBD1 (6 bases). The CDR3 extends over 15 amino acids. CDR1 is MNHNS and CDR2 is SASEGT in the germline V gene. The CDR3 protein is CASSEATGYSYEQHF. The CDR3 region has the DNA TGTGCCAGCAGTGAAGCGACAGGATACTCCTACGAGCAGCACTTC.

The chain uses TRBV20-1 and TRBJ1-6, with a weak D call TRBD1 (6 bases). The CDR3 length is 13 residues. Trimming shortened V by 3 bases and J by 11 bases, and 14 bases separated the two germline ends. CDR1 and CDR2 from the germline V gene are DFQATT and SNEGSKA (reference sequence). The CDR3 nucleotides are TGCAGTGCTAGTGAGGGGGTCGGGACACCCCTCCACTTT. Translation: CSASEGVGTPLHF.

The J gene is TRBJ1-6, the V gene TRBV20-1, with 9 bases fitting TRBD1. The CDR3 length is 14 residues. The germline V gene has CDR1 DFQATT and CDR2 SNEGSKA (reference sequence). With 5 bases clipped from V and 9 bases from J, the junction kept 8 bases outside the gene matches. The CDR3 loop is CSAAEGQGTSPLHF. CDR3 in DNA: TGCAGTGCTGCCGAGGGACAGGGTACTTCACCCCTCCACTTT.

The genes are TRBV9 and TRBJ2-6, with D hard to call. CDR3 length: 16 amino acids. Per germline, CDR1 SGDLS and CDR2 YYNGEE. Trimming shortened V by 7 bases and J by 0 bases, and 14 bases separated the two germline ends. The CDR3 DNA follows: TGTGCCAGCGCCAAGGGCTGGAGCTCTGGGGCCAACGTCCTGACTTTC. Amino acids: CASAKGWSSGANVLTF.

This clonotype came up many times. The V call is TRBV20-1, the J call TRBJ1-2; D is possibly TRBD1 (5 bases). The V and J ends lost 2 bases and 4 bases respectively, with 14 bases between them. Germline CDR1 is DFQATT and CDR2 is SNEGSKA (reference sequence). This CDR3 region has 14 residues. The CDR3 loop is CSARTPSGGYGYTF. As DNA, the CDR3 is TGCAGTGCTAGAACCCCCTCTGGGGGCTATGGCTACACCTTC.

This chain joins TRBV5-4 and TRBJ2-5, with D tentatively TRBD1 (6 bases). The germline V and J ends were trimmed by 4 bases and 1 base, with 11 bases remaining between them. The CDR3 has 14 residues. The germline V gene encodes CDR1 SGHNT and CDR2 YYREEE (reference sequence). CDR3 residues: CASSARTAQETQYF. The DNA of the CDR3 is TGTGCCAGCAGCGCGAGGACAGCCCAAGAGACCCAGTACTTC.

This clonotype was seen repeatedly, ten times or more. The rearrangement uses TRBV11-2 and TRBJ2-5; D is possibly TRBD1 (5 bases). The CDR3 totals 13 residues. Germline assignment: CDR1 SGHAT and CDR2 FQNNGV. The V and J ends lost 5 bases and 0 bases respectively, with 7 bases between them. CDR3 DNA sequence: TGTGCCAGCAGCAAGGGGCACCAAGAGACCCAGTACTTC. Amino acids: CASSKGHQETQYF.

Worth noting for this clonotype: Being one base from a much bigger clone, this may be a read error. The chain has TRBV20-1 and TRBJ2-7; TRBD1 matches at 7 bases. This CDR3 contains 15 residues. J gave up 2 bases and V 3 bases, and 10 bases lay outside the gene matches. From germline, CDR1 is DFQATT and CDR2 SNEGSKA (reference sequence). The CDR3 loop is CSASPRGQVPYEQYF. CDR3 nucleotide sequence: TGCAGTGCTAGCCCAAGAGGACAGGTACCCTACGAGCAGTACTTC.

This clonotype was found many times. The CDR3, as DNA: TGTGCCAGCAGCTATAGTTATCAGCCCCAGCATTTT. This translates into CASSYSYQPQHF. This rearrangement joins TRBV7-9 to TRBJ1-5; D uncertain. The CDR3 has 12 amino acids. The V gene's germline CDR1 is SEHNR and CDR2 FQNEAQ (reference sequence). Deletions cut 4 bases from V and 5 bases from J, with 6 bases between.